This is a list of T cell receptor beta chains from one sample in a study of T cell responses to AZD1222 COVID-19 vaccine. The method was immunoSEQ multiplex PCR; TCRdb's version includes in-frame clones alone and lacks a portion of them. The table records tens of thousands of clones, more than 80% of them present only once. The sample here was peripheral blood, taken on day 0 of MenACWY control vaccination. The receptors here all came from an adult in good health. CDR3s include the opening cysteine and the closing phenylalanine or tryptophan. Each record gives: clone size, V gene, J gene, D gene, CDR3 DNA, CDR3 protein. The D gene is left open where the match is weak. Clone sizes are given selectively: once, few, many, or a class where the clone is expanded.

-,TRBV19,TRBJ2-7,-,TGTGCCAGTAGTCTGAGCGCCGGAAGCTCCTACGAGCAGTACTTC,CASSLSAGSSYEQYF
-,TRBV10-2,TRBJ2-7,-,TGCGCCAGCAGTGTCGGGACCCTCTACGAGCAGTACTTC,CASSVGTLYEQYF
once,TRBV15,TRBJ2-1,-,TGTGCCACCAGCAGAGATCAAGTAGGGGGCTTTTCTAGCCCCCGGGGGGAGCAGTTCTTC,CATSRDQVGGFSSPRGEQFF
-,TRBV27,TRBJ2-3,-,TGTGCCAGCAGTTTAAGGAGTTACAGGGTGGATACGCAGTATTTT,CASSLRSYRVDTQYF
-,TRBV19,TRBJ2-5,-,TGTGCCAGTAGTGGGGATTCAGGACAAAGAGAGACCCAGTACTTC,CASSGDSGQRETQYF
-,TRBV7-8,TRBJ2-3,-,TGTGCCAGCAGCCAGGAACAGCGGACGCAGTATTTT,CASSQEQRTQYF
-,TRBV11-2,TRBJ2-5,-,TGTGCCAGCAGCTTAGAGAGGCAGGGGTTTTTTGAGACCCAGTACTTC,CASSLERQGFFETQYF
-,TRBV29-1,TRBJ1-2,-,TGCAGCGCCTCCCCCCCGCAGGATGGCTACACCTTC,CSASPPQDGYTF
-,TRBV28,TRBJ1-4,TRBD1,TGTGCCAGCCTCGGGACAGGGAGAGGAAAACTGTTTTTT,CASLGTGRGKLFF
-,TRBV6-5,TRBJ1-1,-,TGTGCCAGCAGTTACTTAGGATCAACGAACACTGAAGCTTTCTTT,CASSYLGSTNTEAFF
-,TRBV14,TRBJ2-4,-,TGTGCCAGCAGCCAAGTCGGCACCCAAAACATTCAGTACTTC,CASSQVGTQNIQYF
once,TRBV15,TRBJ2-3,-,TGTGCCACCAGCGGGGTTATGGGAGGAGATACGCAGTATTTT,CATSGVMGGDTQYF
-,TRBV5-8,TRBJ1-5,-,TGTGCCAGCAGCCCGGGAAGGACCAATCAGCCCCAGCATTTT,CASSPGRTNQPQHF
-,TRBV29-1,TRBJ2-3,TRBD2,TGCAGCGTGGAGACTAGCGGAAGCACAGATACGCAGTATTTT,CSVETSGSTDTQYF
-,TRBV7-2,TRBJ2-7,-,TGTGCCAGCAGCTTTCCAAACTACGAGCAGTACTTC,CASSFPNYEQYF
once,TRBV5-1,TRBJ1-1,-,TGCGCCAGCAAGGAAGGCCCGAACACTGAAGCTTTCTTT,CASKEGPNTEAFF
-,TRBV6-5,TRBJ2-2,-,TGTGCCAGCAGTTACTCGTGGGGGAAGGACACCGGGGAGCTGTTTTTT,CASSYSWGKDTGELFF
-,TRBV7-2,TRBJ2-5,-,TGTGCCAGCAGCCCTTCCCGCGAAGGAGAGACCCAGTACTTC,CASSPSREGETQYF
-,TRBV29-1,TRBJ2-7,TRBD1,TGCAGCGTTGTCTCCGGACAGGGCTCCTACGAGCAGTACTTC,CSVVSGQGSYEQYF
-,TRBV13,TRBJ2-7,-,TGTGCCAGCAGCTTTTGGGACACGACCTACGAGCAGTACTTC,CASSFWDTTYEQYF
-,TRBV3-1/TRBV3-2,TRBJ2-1,TRBD2,TGTGCCAGCAGTTTCCGCTCTAGCGGGAGGGCCTTCAATGAGCAGTTCTTC,CASSFRSSGRAFNEQFF
-,TRBV15,TRBJ2-7,-,TGTGCCACCAGCAGAGACCTACTGGGATACGAGCAGTACTTC,CATSRDLLGYEQYF
once,TRBV11-2,TRBJ2-7,TRBD2,TGTGCCAGCAGCTCGGGACTAGCGGGATCCTACGAGCAGTACTTC,CASSSGLAGSYEQYF
-,TRBV19,TRBJ1-5,-,TGTGCCAGTAGTATAGGGGAACAGCCCCAGCATTTT,CASSIGEQPQHF
once,TRBV6-2/TRBV6-3,TRBJ1-5,-,TGTGCCAGCAGTTCGGGGGGGGCTCCATATCAGCCCCAGCATTTT,CASSSGGAPYQPQHF
-,TRBV28,TRBJ1-3,-,TGTGCCAGCAGTTTATACCCCGCCCGAACGGCCTCTGGAAACACCATATATTTT,CASSLYPARTASGNTIYF
-,TRBV19,TRBJ1-1,-,TGTGCCAGTAGCAACAGGGCCGGGGGGAACACTGAAGCTTTCTTT,CASSNRAGGNTEAFF
once,TRBV19,TRBJ1-5,TRBD1,TGTGCCAGTAGTGCCGGGGGACAGGGAGTTTGGCAGCCCCAGCATTTT,CASSAGGQGVWQPQHF
-,TRBV10-3,TRBJ2-1,TRBD2,TGTGCCATCAGTGGGACTAGCGGGAGGGTAGTGAATGAGCAGTTCTTC,CAISGTSGRVVNEQFF
-,TRBV28,TRBJ1-2,-,TGTGCCAGCAGAATGAACTCTAACTATGGCTACACCTTC,CASRMNSNYGYTF
-,TRBV6-6,TRBJ2-3,TRBD2,TGTGCCAGCAGTAGACTAGCGGGAGTTGATACGCAGTATTTT,CASSRLAGVDTQYF
-,TRBV3-1/TRBV3-2,TRBJ1-1,-,TGTGCCAGCAGCCAAGGAAGGCTGGGCTGGAACACTGAAGCTTTCTTT,CASSQGRLGWNTEAFF
-,TRBV2,TRBJ1-2,-,TGTGCCAGCATGGGGCGAGCTAACTATGGCTACACCTTC,CASMGRANYGYTF
-,TRBV12-3/TRBV12-4,TRBJ1-1,-,TGTGCCAGCTTCGGGGCAATGAACACTGAAGCTTTCTTT,CASFGAMNTEAFF
-,TRBV7-2,TRBJ2-1,-,TGTGCCAGCAGCGGAGACAATGAGCAGTTCTTC,CASSGDNEQFF
-,TRBV19,TRBJ2-7,-,TGTGCCAGTAGTACAGGTCAGACACGGTACGAGCAGTACTTC,CASSTGQTRYEQYF
-,TRBV6-5,TRBJ1-5,TRBD1,TGTGCCAGCAGTCCGGACAGGCATAGCAATCAGCCCCAGCATTTT,CASSPDRHSNQPQHF
-,TRBV14,TRBJ1-1,-,TGTGCCAGCAGCCAACAGGGGTATACTGAAGCTTTCTTT,CASSQQGYTEAFF
-,TRBV28,TRBJ1-5,-,TGTGCCAGCAGCCTAAAATGGACAGTAAATCAGCCCCAGCATTTT,CASSLKWTVNQPQHF
-,TRBV7-8,TRBJ2-3,TRBD1,TGTGCCAGCAGCTTACCCGGGTCAGGACAGGGGAACGCAGATACGCAGTATTTT,CASSLPGSGQGNADTQYF
once,TRBV13,TRBJ1-4,TRBD1,TGTGCCAGCAGCACCCAACAGGGGGGAGCAACTAATGAAAAACTGTTTTTT,CASSTQQGGATNEKLFF
-,TRBV6-2/TRBV6-3,TRBJ2-3,-,TGTGCCAGCAGTTACTCGCCCCAGGGTTCCGGGACGCAGTATTTT,CASSYSPQGSGTQYF
-,TRBV6-2/TRBV6-3,TRBJ2-1,TRBD1,TGTGCCAGCAGTCACGGACAGGGGCCATACAATGAGCAGTTCTTC,CASSHGQGPYNEQFF
-,TRBV5-4,TRBJ1-1,-,TGTGCCAGCAGCTTGTACAGCATGAACACTGAAGCTTTCTTT,CASSLYSMNTEAFF
-,TRBV6-5,TRBJ1-2,TRBD1,TGTGCCAGCAGAGACAGGGCCGCCGTCTACACCTTC,CASRDRAAVYTF
-,TRBV15,TRBJ2-1,-,TGTGCCACCAGCAGAGACGGCAATGAGCAGTTCTTC,CATSRDGNEQFF
-,TRBV19,TRBJ1-4,-,TGTGCCAGTAGTCCGCAGAGGGGTGAAAAACTGTTTTTT,CASSPQRGEKLFF
-,TRBV28,TRBJ1-1,-,TGTGCCAGCAGTTTAAACAGGCAACAGAACACTGAAGCTTTCTTT,CASSLNRQQNTEAFF
-,TRBV4-3,TRBJ2-3,-,TGCGCCAGCAGCCAAGATCGAGACCTTATTTACCTTGACACAGATACGCAGTATTTT,CASSQDRDLIYLDTDTQYF
-,TRBV28,TRBJ1-2,-,TGTGCCAGCAGTCGCCCGGCTGGGGTGTCGCCTGGCTACACCTTC,CASSRPAGVSPGYTF
once,TRBV5-4,TRBJ2-6,TRBD2,TGTGCCAGCAGCTCGAGAGCGGGAGGGAGCTCTGGGGCCAACGTCCTGACTTTC,CASSSRAGGSSGANVLTF
-,TRBV10-3,TRBJ1-2,-,TGTGCCATCAGCCCAGAGCGGAACAGCCCTAACTATGGCTACACCTTC,CAISPERNSPNYGYTF
-,TRBV7-2,TRBJ2-7,-,TGTGCCAGCAGCCGCAACTACGAGCAGTACTTC,CASSRNYEQYF
-,TRBV18,TRBJ2-7,-,TGTGCCAGCTCACCAAGGACTGGGACGAACTCCTACGAGCAGTACTTC,CASSPRTGTNSYEQYF
few,TRBV7-9,TRBJ2-1,-,TGTGCCAGCAGCTTAAACAGGGTCAATGAGCAGTTCTTC,CASSLNRVNEQFF
-,TRBV10-3,TRBJ1-1,-,TGTGCCATCAGTGAGAGAAGGTCTGAAGCTTTCTTT,CAISERRSEAFF
-,TRBV3-1/TRBV3-2,TRBJ1-5,-,TGTGCCAGCAGCCAAGTGTACAGCTTAAATCAGCCCCAGCATTTT,CASSQVYSLNQPQHF
few,TRBV6-5,TRBJ2-7,TRBD1,TGTGCCAGCAGTTCCCGGACAGGGCTGGTTTCGGAGCAGTACTTC,CASSSRTGLVSEQYF
-,TRBV30,TRBJ1-4,-,TGTGCCTGGAGTGTACTCAACAGAAATAATGAAAAACTGTTTTTT,CAWSVLNRNNEKLFF